Presented here are 2 T cell receptor beta chains from one specimen sequenced in a study of graft-versus-host responses after intestinal transplantation (dated by TCRdb to 2020 to 2022). The library came from the immunoSEQ multiplex PCR assay. In its TCRdb copy, this immuneACCESS table keeps in-frame sequences only and misses some clones. Where compared with another copy, unresolved V genes explain less than half of these, and the others have no known cause. The sample table records some 13,000 clones; just under 85% of these occur just once. Of the sample, 20% to 25% is held by the ten largest clones. Sequencing was performed on PBMCs, taken after intestinal transplantation. Source of these receptors: a human patient who received an intestinal transplant, so some T cells may come from the graft donor.

The chain carries TRBV7-8 and TRBJ2-5; a possible D gene is TRBD2 (6 bases). The ends were cut back, 7 bases at V and 4 bases at J, with 19 bases in the middle. The CDR3 consists of 15 residues. Germline CDR1 and CDR2: SGHVS and FQNEAQ. The CDR3 is CASTTIGTSGETQYF. The CDR3 region has the DNA TGTGCCAGCACCACAATAGGGACTTCAGGAGAGACCCAGTACTTC.

The chain uses TRBV4-3 and TRBJ2-7; TRBD2 is a possible D gene (5 bases). Germline V lookup: CDR1 LGHNA, CDR2 YSLEER. The CDR3 runs 11 residues. Trimming took 4 bases from V and 6 from J, leaving 7 bases between them. Here the CDR3 reads CASSPGGEQYF. Here the CDR3 DNA reads TGCGCCAGCAGCCCTGGAGGCGAGCAGTACTTC.